This entry lists 9 T cell receptor beta chains sequenced from one sample in a study of OX40 agonist ivuxolimab in advanced cancers. Using immunoSEQ multiplex PCR, the repertoire was profiled, and TCRdb retains in-frame clones only, with some absent. The sample carries 75,000 to 100,000 clones, approximately 87% recorded once. Here the sequenced sample was CD4+ or CD8+ T cells sorted from blood, taken in a trial of the OX40 agonist ivuxolimab. These receptor sequences come from an adult with an advanced solid tumor such as melanoma, head and neck, liver or kidney cancer.

The genes are TRBV27 and TRBJ2-7; D not resolved. Germline CDR1 MNHEY, CDR2 SMNVEV (reference sequence). Trimming took 5 bases from V and 2 from J, leaving 13 bases between them. The CDR3 runs 14 residues. In DNA, the CDR3 is TGTGCCAGCAGTATCACAGTGGGCCCCTACGAGCAGTACTTC. Its translation: CASSITVGPYEQYF.

Only one count was recorded for this clone. J is TRBJ2-3 and V is TRBV11-1, with a tentative D call TRBD1 (5 bases). V lost 5 bases, J lost 2 bases, and 17 bases lay in between. CDR3 length equals 16 residues. Per the germline V gene, CDR1 is SGHAT and CDR2 is FQDESV (reference sequence). This CDR3 is CASSEIGVGFTDTQYF. The CDR3 DNA follows: TGTGCCAGCAGCGAGATAGGGGTCGGGTTCACAGATACGCAGTATTTT.

The chain is built from TRBV10-2 and TRBJ1-2, with D unresolved. The CDR3 runs to 14 residues. The ends were cut back, 2 bases at V and 4 bases at J, with 11 bases in the middle. Germline V gives CDR1 WSHSY, CDR2 SAAADI. The CDR3 DNA is TGCGCCAGCAGTGAGAGTGGTGGTCCCTATGGCTACACCTTC. Translated, it gives CASSESGGPYGYTF.

The V call is TRBV7-2, the J call TRBJ2-3; D gene unclear. There are 14 residues in the CDR3. The V end lost 2 bases, the J end lost 0 bases, and 6 bases lay between the germline ends. The germline gives CDR1 SGHTA, CDR2 FQGNSA. CDR3 nucleotides: TGTGCCAGCAGCTTAACACTTAGCACAGATACGCAGTATTTT. This translates into CASSLTLSTDTQYF.

V usage is TRBV5-1 and J usage is TRBJ1-1, with TRBD1 matching 7 bases. Per germline, CDR1 SGHRS and CDR2 YFSETQ. The CDR3 is 16 residues long. The V segment lost 0 bases and the J segment 6 bases; nucleotides outside the gene matches: 11. The CDR3 here is CASSLEYPGGFSEAFF. The CDR3 region has the DNA TGCGCCAGCAGCTTGGAGTATCCAGGGGGATTCTCTGAAGCTTTCTTT. Looking up the rest from reference TRBV5-1 and TRBJ1-1 gives the full variable domain: KAGVTQTPRYLIKTRGQQVTLSCSPISGHRSVSWYQQTPGQGLQFLFEYFSETQRNKGNFPGRFSGRQFSNSRSEMNVSTLELGDSALYLCASSLEYPGGFSEAFFGQGTRLTVV.

The V and J genes are TRBV4-3 and TRBJ2-3, with 12 nucleotides matching TRBD2. Germline loops: CDR1 LGHNA, CDR2 YSLEER. The CDR3 has 16 residues. The V and J ends lost 1 base and 6 bases, in that order; junction bases with no gene match: 5. The CDR3 protein is CASSQALAGGPDTQYF. The CDR3 region has the DNA TGCGCCAGCAGCCAAGCCCTAGCGGGAGGGCCGGATACGCAGTATTTT.

The V and J genes are TRBV4-2 and TRBJ2-1, with TRBD1 as a possible D gene (5 bases). The CDR3 covers 17 residues. Germline V gene lookup returns CDR1 LGHNA and CDR2 YNFKEQ. Trimming took off 2 bases at V and 0 bases at J, with 14 bases between the two ends. CDR3 protein: CASSQYTGWGSYNEQFF. The CDR3 coding sequence is TGTGCCAGCAGCCAATATACAGGCTGGGGCTCCTACAATGAGCAGTTCTTC.

This clone was seen once. The CDR3 is CASSQDDTEAFF. The CDR3 DNA sequence: TGTGCCAGCAGCCAAGACGACACTGAAGCTTTCTTT. The rearrangement joins TRBV4-2 to TRBJ1-1; D gene uncertain. CDR1 and CDR2 (germline): LGHNA, YNFKEQ. The CDR3 contains 12 residues. Deletions cut 0 bases from V and 3 bases from J, with 2 bases between.

This chain's CDR3 is CASYDRDSYEQYF. CDR3 sequence (DNA): TGTGCCAGCTATGACAGGGACTCATACGAGCAGTACTTC. This sequence joins TRBV6-7 and TRBJ2-7, with a possible D match to TRBD1 (7 bases). TRBV6-7 qualifies as an ORF whose function is uncertain. V lost 8 bases and J 4 bases, leaving 15 bases between the germline ends. This CDR3 region has 13 residues.